Sequencing of this T cell receptor beta chain was carried out in a study of T cell responses to AZD1222 COVID-19 vaccine. Study-level points and caveats: Recipients of AZD1222 seropositive at baseline numbered only 6 or 7. Possibly, clonal diversity was underestimated; donors were largely white British and included more females.

Sequenced by immunoSEQ multiplex PCR; TCRdb stores in-frame clones only, minus some. The sample holds around 150,000 clones, 94% seen once. The CDR3 contains 16 residues. Looked up from germline, CDR1 is LGHDT and CDR2 is YNNKEL (reference sequence). With 2 bases removed from V and 2 bases from J, the gap between germline ends came to 13 bases. As for this clone: Its antigen remains unidentified.

The chain employs TRBV3-1 (or the pseudogene TRBV3-2) and TRBJ1-3; perhaps TRBD1 as D (5 bases). The specimen comprised peripheral blood, sampled 28 days after the second AZD1222 dose. This receptor was obtained from an adult who received the AZD1222 COVID-19 vaccine. The CDR3 here is CASSQMGPRAGNTIYF. CDR3 nucleotide sequence: TGTGCCAGCAGCCAAATGGGCCCCAGGGCTGGAAACACCATATATTTT.